This entry lists 27 T cell receptor beta chains sequenced from one sample in a study of T cells in tuberculosis. Time point described: new active TB diagnosis, blood taken before or within 7 days of starting treatment. The data were produced by immunoSEQ multiplex PCR, yet TCRdb's version contains in-frame clones alone and is incomplete. The repertoire holds 30,000 to 35,000 clones, with approximately 90% as singletons. Sequencing was performed on PBMCs, taken at tuberculosis diagnosis. These receptors all stem from an adult with tuberculosis.

V is TRBV6-5 and J is TRBJ2-2, with D possibly being TRBD2 (6 bases). With 2 bases removed from V and 7 bases from J, the gap between germline ends came to 14 bases. The CDR3 has 15 residues. The germline gives CDR1 MNHEY, CDR2 SVGAGI. CDR3 residues: CASSYAWGVGGELFF. CDR3 nucleotides: TGTGCCAGCAGTTACGCGTGGGGGGTTGGCGGGGAGCTGTTTTTT.

The rearrangement links TRBV5-4 to TRBJ2-7, with a possible D match to TRBD1 (6 bases). This CDR3 is 13 amino acids long. Looked up from germline, CDR1 is SGHNT and CDR2 is YYREEE (reference sequence). V was cut by 4 bases and J by 3 bases, with 11 bases left in between. The CDR3 spells CASSAGQNYEQYF. The CDR3 DNA is TGTGCCAGCAGCGCCGGACAGAACTACGAGCAGTACTTC.

This chain joins TRBV5-1 and TRBJ2-5; 7 positions match TRBD1. Germline trimming cut 0 bases from V and 4 bases from J; bases unmatched to any gene: 6. CDR1 is SGHRS, CDR2 YFSETQ, per germline. The CDR3 length is 15 residues. CDR3 bases: TGCGCCAGCAGCTTGGGGCAGGGGGTCCGAGAGACCCAGTACTTC. Protein sequence: CASSLGQGVRETQYF.

The chain couples TRBV28 to TRBJ2-7; D not resolved. The CDR3 runs 12 residues. Germline CDR1 is MDHEN and CDR2 is SYDVKM. V was shortened by 2 bases and J by 7 bases, with 9 bases between the two germline ends. The CDR3 nucleotides read TGTGCCAGCAGTTTAAGATCTGGGGAGCAGTACGTC. Translation gives CASSLRSGEQYV.

The V gene is TRBV7-8, the J gene TRBJ2-3; D ambiguous. Per germline, CDR1 SGHVS and CDR2 FQNEAQ. V lost 2 bases, J lost 2 bases, and 8 bases lay in between. The CDR3 spans 14 residues. CDR3 protein: CASSLRVITDTQYF. The DNA of the CDR3 is TGTGCCAGCAGCTTAAGAGTCATCACAGATACGCAGTATTTT. Full variable domain (rest looked up from reference TRBV7-8 and TRBJ2-3): GAGVSQSPRYKVAKRGQDVALRCDPISGHVSLFWYQQALGQGPEFLTYFQNEAQLDKSGLPSDRFFAERPEGSVSTLKIQRTQQEDSAVYLCASSLRVITDTQYFGPGTRLTVL.

J is TRBJ1-6 and V is TRBV15; D is ambiguous. The V and J ends lost 6 bases and 6 bases respectively, with 12 bases between them. The V gene's germline CDR1 is LNHNV and CDR2 YYDKDF (reference sequence). There are 14 residues in the CDR3. The CDR3 sequence is CATSPSFPNSPLHF. CDR3 DNA: TGTGCCACCAGTCCTAGCTTTCCTAATTCACCCCTCCACTTT. Full variable domain (remainder filled in from reference TRBV15 and TRBJ1-6): DAMVIQNPRYQVTQFGKPVTLSCSQTLNHNVMYWYQQKSSQAPKLLFHYYDKDFNNEADTPDNFQSRRPNTSFCFLDIRSPGLGDTAMYLCATSPSFPNSPLHFGNGTRLTVT.

The chain links TRBV5-5 to TRBJ2-7; no clear D gene. From germline, CDR1 is SGHKS and CDR2 YYEKEE (reference sequence). With 2 bases removed from V and 3 bases from J, the gap between germline ends came to 6 bases. CDR3 size: 12 residues. As DNA, the CDR3 is TGTGCCAGCAGCTTAACAGACTACGAGCAGTACTTC. Translating it yields CASSLTDYEQYF.

This clone was picked up one time. This rearrangement joins TRBV11-1 to TRBJ2-7, with D tentatively TRBD2 (6 bases). V gave up 4 bases and J gave up 3 bases, with 13 bases separating them. Germline V gives CDR1 SGHAT, CDR2 FQDESV (reference sequence). This CDR3 region has 14 residues. The CDR3 sequence is CASSSPPGDYEQYF. CDR3 nucleotides: TGTGCCAGCAGCTCTCCCCCGGGGGACTACGAGCAGTACTTC.

This clone showed up just once. CDR3 sequence reads: CASSRGDPLENTIYF. CDR3 coding DNA: TGTGCCAGCAGCCGCGGGGATCCCCTGGAAAACACCATATATTTT. The rearrangement links TRBV6-5 to TRBJ1-3, with D hard to call. Trimming pared 6 bases from V and 6 bases from J, leaving 18 bases between. Looked up from germline, CDR1 is MNHEY and CDR2 is SVGAGI. The CDR3 has 15 residues.

The rearrangement uses TRBV4-3 and TRBJ2-1; a possible D gene is TRBD2 (5 bases). The V and J ends lost 0 bases and 10 bases respectively, with 10 bases between them. The CDR3 runs to 13 residues. CDR1 and CDR2 (germline): LGHNA, YSLEER. The CDR3 loop reads CASSQDFGEEQFF. CDR3 bases: TGCGCCAGCAGCCAAGACTTCGGGGAGGAGCAGTTCTTC.

V usage is TRBV11-2 and J usage is TRBJ2-3; the D gene is possibly TRBD1 (5 bases). V lost 7 bases, J lost 0 bases, and 17 bases lay in between. The CDR3 is 16 residues long. Germline loops: CDR1 SGHAT, CDR2 FQNNGV. CDR3 DNA sequence: TGTGCCAGCACCTACTCGACAGTCTATAGCACAGATACGCAGTATTTT. Protein sequence: CASTYSTVYSTDTQYF.

The rearrangement links TRBV11-2 to TRBJ2-5; 13 nucleotides match TRBD2. V trimming: 9 bases; J trimming: 0 bases; junction bases outside the gene matches: 4. There are 15 residues in the CDR3. The V gene's germline CDR1 is SGHAT and CDR2 FQNNGV. The DNA of the CDR3 is TGTGCCAGTGGACTAGCGGGGGTAAACCAAGAGACCCAGTACTTC. It codes for CASGLAGVNQETQYF.

This clone has more than one count but fewer than ten. The V gene is TRBV30, the J gene TRBJ2-7; TRBD1 matches 7 bases. In germline, CDR1 is GTSNPN, CDR2 SVGIG (reference sequence). This CDR3 spans 14 amino acids. With 1 base clipped from V and 0 bases from J, the junction kept 3 bases outside the gene matches. CDR3 bases: TGTGCCTGGAGTGGGAACAGGGGCTCCTACGAGCAGTACTTC. As protein: CAWSGNRGSYEQYF. The entire variable domain, with the rest obtained from reference TRBV30 and TRBJ2-7, is as follows: SQTIHQWPATLVQPVGSPLSLECTVEGTSNPNLYWYRQAAGRGLQLLFYSVGIGQISSEVPQNLSASRPQDRQFILSSKKLLLSDSGFYLCAWSGNRGSYEQYFGPGTRLTVT.

The rearrangement joins TRBV4-2 to TRBJ2-7; 11 positions agree with TRBD1. V lost 2 bases and J lost 4; bases outside the gene matches: 1. Germline CDR1 is LGHNA and CDR2 is YNFKEQ. This CDR3 has 14 amino acids. CDR3 protein: CASSQRDRGYEQYF. The CDR3 DNA reads TGTGCCAGCAGCCAACGGGACAGGGGGTACGAGCAGTACTTC.

The genes are TRBV14 and TRBJ1-4; a weak D match, TRBD1 (6 bases). Germline V gene data show CDR1 as SGHDN and CDR2 as FVKESK. The V and J ends lost 0 bases and 5 bases respectively, with 10 bases between them. This CDR3 comprises 15 residues. The CDR3 nucleotides are TGTGCCAGCAGCCAAGAGCGCCAGGGGAATGAAAAACTGTTTTTT. Residues: CASSQERQGNEKLFF.

In its sample, this clone was seen once. J is TRBJ2-7 and V is TRBV6-5; TRBD1 matches at 9 bases. This CDR3 region has 15 residues. CDR1 and CDR2 from the germline V gene are MNHEY and SVGAGI. The V segment lost 1 base and the J segment 2 bases; nucleotides outside the gene matches: 3. The CDR3 DNA sequence: TGTGCCAGCAGTTACTTCGGGACAGGGACCTACGAGCAGTACTTC. It translates to CASSYFGTGTYEQYF.

The V and J genes are TRBV11-3 and TRBJ2-5, with TRBD2 matching 7 bases. Germline trimming cut 5 bases from V and 5 bases from J; bases unmatched to any gene: 5. The CDR3 loop spans 13 amino acids. Germline V CDR1 and CDR2: SGHNT, YENEEA. In nucleotides, the CDR3 is TGTGCCAGCAGCCTGGGAGGGGAGGAGACCCAGTACTTC. Amino acids: CASSLGGEETQYF. The full variable domain, with the rest looked up from reference TRBV11-3 and TRBJ2-5, is EAGVVQSPRYKIIEKKQPVAFWCNPISGHNTLYWYLQNLGQGPELLIRYENEEAVDDSQLPKDRFSAERLKGVDSTLKIQPAELGDSAVYLCASSLGGEETQYFGPGTRLLVL.

This clone was counted a few times. This chain links TRBV7-2 with TRBJ1-4; D is unresolved. V lost 1 base to trimming and J lost 12 bases, with 15 bases between them. Per germline, CDR1 SGHTA and CDR2 FQGNSA. The CDR3 has 14 amino acids. The CDR3 sequence is CASSLVSPPVELFF. The DNA of the CDR3 is TGTGCCAGCAGCTTAGTTAGTCCGCCCGTGGAACTGTTTTTT. Based on the CDR3 plus reference TRBV7-2 and TRBJ1-4, the full variable domain is GAGVSQSPSNKVTEKGKDVELRCDPISGHTALYWYRQSLGQGLEFLIYFQGNSAPDKSGLPSDRFSAERTGGSVSTLTIQRTQQEDSAVYLCASSLVSPPVELFFGSGTQLSVL.

CDR3 amino acids: CASSGGNTEAFF. In DNA form, the CDR3 reads TGCGCCAGCAGTGGAGGGAACACTGAAGCTTTCTTT. The genes are TRBV10-2 and TRBJ1-1, with D unclear. This CDR3 comprises 12 residues. Germline CDR1 is WSHSY and CDR2 is SAAADI. Trimming removed 4 bases at V and 1 base at J, with 4 bases between.

V usage is TRBV7-8 and J usage is TRBJ1-6, with D possibly matching TRBD1 (6 bases). CDR1 is SGHVS and CDR2 is FQNEAQ in the germline V gene. This CDR3 comprises 16 residues. Trimming shortened V by 3 bases and J by 7 bases, and 16 bases separated the two germline ends. DNA for the CDR3: TGTGCCAGCAGCTTTGTAGCGACAGGAGGCAATTCACCCCTCCACTTT. This gives the protein CASSFVATGGNSPLHF. The variable domain in full, with the rest retrieved from reference TRBV7-8 and TRBJ1-6, is GAGVSQSPRYKVAKRGQDVALRCDPISGHVSLFWYQQALGQGPEFLTYFQNEAQLDKSGLPSDRFFAERPEGSVSTLKIQRTQQEDSAVYLCASSFVATGGNSPLHFGNGTRLTVT.

The chain has TRBV30 and TRBJ1-6, with D uncertain. This CDR3 contains 17 residues. Germline V gives CDR1 GTSNPN, CDR2 SVGIG (reference sequence). Trimming removed 1 base from V and 0 bases from J, with 13 bases in between. As DNA, the CDR3 is TGTGCCTGGAGTGGACGGAGCTTGGGCTCCTATAATTCACCCCTCCACTTT. Translating gives CAWSGRSLGSYNSPLHF.

The chain's CDR3 is CASSSDRSYGYTF. CDR3 nucleotides: TGTGCCAGCAGCTCTGACAGGAGCTATGGCTACACCTTC. The rearrangement links TRBV7-2 to TRBJ1-2, with a possible D match to TRBD1 (6 bases). CDR3 size: 13 residues. The V gene's germline CDR1 is SGHTA and CDR2 FQGNSA. The V gene lost 4 bases and the J gene lost 4 bases, with 10 bases spanning the gap.

This clone was recorded once. V is TRBV10-3 and J is TRBJ2-7, with D perhaps TRBD1 (6 bases). The V gene's germline CDR1 is ENHRY and CDR2 SYGVKD. The CDR3 covers 14 residues. The V end was cut by 2 bases, the J end by 1 base, with 9 bases between. The CDR3 sequence: CAISEGGQSYEQYV. CDR3 in DNA: TGTGCCATCAGTGAGGGAGGACAGTCCTACGAGCAGTACGTC.

CDR3 coding DNA: TGTGCCAGCAGTCCCGGACTCTCTCCCTCTGGGGCCAACGTCCTGACTTTC. Encoded protein: CASSPGLSPSGANVLTF. The V gene is TRBV27, the J gene TRBJ2-6; TRBD2 might be the D (5 bases). The CDR3 has 17 amino acids. CDR1 is MNHEY and CDR2 is SMNVEV in the germline V gene (reference sequence). Trimming shortened V by 5 bases and J by 0 bases, and 14 bases separated the two germline ends.

The J gene is TRBJ1-1, the V gene TRBV11-2; unclear D gene. The germline V and J ends were trimmed by 5 bases and 4 bases, with 8 bases remaining between them. This CDR3 spans 12 amino acids. The germline V gene encodes CDR1 SGHAT and CDR2 FQNNGV. CDR3 amino acids: CASSHRSTEAFF. The DNA of the CDR3 is TGTGCCAGCAGCCACCGGAGCACTGAAGCTTTCTTT.

The V call is TRBV11-2, the J call TRBJ1-2; a weak D match, TRBD1 (5 bases). CDR3 size: 14 residues. The germline V gene encodes CDR1 SGHAT and CDR2 FQNNGV. Trimming left V 5 bases short and J 10 bases short, with 20 bases between. This CDR3 reads CASSPQGLPALYTF. The DNA for the CDR3 is TGTGCCAGCAGCCCCCAGGGACTTCCAGCCCTCTACACCTTC.

Here the CDR3 DNA reads TGTGCCTGGAGCCTAGGGCGGGTGACTGAAGCTTTCTTT. Its translation is CAWSLGRVTEAFF. The chain links TRBV30 to TRBJ1-1; D is undetermined. Germline values: CDR1 GTSNPN, CDR2 SVGIG (reference sequence). The CDR3 runs to 13 residues. V shed 3 bases and J shed 5 bases, with 13 bases lying between them. Combining the CDR3 with reference TRBV30 and TRBJ1-1 gives the whole variable domain SQTIHQWPATLVQPVGSPLSLECTVEGTSNPNLYWYRQAAGRGLQLLFYSVGIGQISSEVPQNLSASRPQDRQFILSSKKLLLSDSGFYLCAWSLGRVTEAFFGQGTRLTVV.